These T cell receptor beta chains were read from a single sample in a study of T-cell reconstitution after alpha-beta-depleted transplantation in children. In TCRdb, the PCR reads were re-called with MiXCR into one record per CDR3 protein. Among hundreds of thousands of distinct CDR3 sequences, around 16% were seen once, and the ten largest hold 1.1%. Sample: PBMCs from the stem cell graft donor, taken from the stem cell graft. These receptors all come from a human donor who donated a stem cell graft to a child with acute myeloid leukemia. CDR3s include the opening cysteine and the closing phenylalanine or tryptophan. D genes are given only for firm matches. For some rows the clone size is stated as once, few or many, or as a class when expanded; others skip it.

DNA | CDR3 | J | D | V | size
TGTGCCAGCAGCTTGGATGGGCATCATACGGAGACCCAGTACTTC | CASSLDGHHTETQYF | TRBJ2-5 | . | TRBV5-5 | many
TGTGCCACCAGGGGGGAGAGCACTGAAGCTTTCTTT | CATRGESTEAFF | TRBJ1-1 | TRBD1 | TRBV12-3/TRBV12-4 | many
TGTGCCACCAGTGATCGGCAGGGGGTAGGGGAGCTGTTTTTT | CATSDRQGVGELFF | TRBJ2-2 | TRBD1 | TRBV24-1 | .
TGTGCCAGCAGCTTCTCCGGGACTAGCGGGGGGGCAAGAGAGCAGTTCTTC | CASSFSGTSGGAREQFF | TRBJ2-1 | TRBD2 | TRBV5-5 | few
TGCAGCGTTGTGGCTAGCGAGGCCCTCGAGCAGTACTTC | CSVVASEALEQYF | TRBJ2-7 | . | TRBV29-1 | few
TGCAGCGTTGAATTAGTTCCGGGCAGCACAGATACGCAGTATTTT | CSVELVPGSTDTQYF | TRBJ2-3 | . | TRBV29-1 | many
TGTGCCAGCAGCCCCTGGGACACCACCAATGAGCAGTTCTTC | CASSPWDTTNEQFF | TRBJ2-1 | . | TRBV9 | few
TGTGCCAGCAGTGTTTACCGCAACAATGAGCAGTTCTTC | CASSVYRNNEQFF | TRBJ2-1 | . | TRBV2 | .
TGTGCCATCAGTGAGTCCCGGGGGGCAGGCACAGATACGCAGTATTTT | CAISESRGAGTDTQYF | TRBJ2-3 | . | TRBV10-3 | many
TGCAGTGCTAGCAGGACGGTGAGCTCTGGAAACACCATATATTTT | CSASRTVSSGNTIYF | TRBJ1-3 | . | TRBV20-1 | few
TGCAGTGCTAGAGCGGTAAAGGGATCCTATAATTCACCCCTCCACTTT | CSARAVKGSYNSPLHF | TRBJ1-6 | . | TRBV20-1 | many
TGCAGTGCTAGAGACGAGGGGGGCGAGCAGTTCTTC | CSARDEGGEQFF | TRBJ2-1 | . | TRBV20-1 | few
TGTGCCAGCAGTCCTGGACCCGGCTCCTACAATGAGCAGTTCTTC | CASSPGPGSYNEQFF | TRBJ2-1 | . | TRBV6-1 | few
TGCAGTGCTAGCTCAAGGAGCGGCTTCACAGATACGCAGTATTTT | CSASSRSGFTDTQYF | TRBJ2-3 | . | TRBV20-1 | many
TGTGCCAGCTCACCGGGACAGGGGTTTCCTAACACTGAAGCTTTCTTT | CASSPGQGFPNTEAFF | TRBJ1-1 | TRBD1 | TRBV18 | few
TGCGCCAGCAGCTTGGACCTCGAGGCTTTCTTT | CASSLDLEAFF | TRBJ1-1 | . | TRBV5-1 | .
TGCGCCAGCAGCTTGGAGTACGGGGAGGTGGATACGCAGTATTTT | CASSLEYGEVDTQYF | TRBJ2-3 | . | TRBV5-1 | few
TGCAGTGCGACCCAACGACGGTTCGGCAGTTCGAACACTGAAGCTTTCTTT | CSATQRRFGSSNTEAFF | TRBJ1-1 | . | TRBV20-1 | many
TGTGCCAGCAGCCCTCGATCCGACATTAACACCGGGGAGCTGTTTTTT | CASSPRSDINTGELFF | TRBJ2-2 | . | TRBV7-7 | few
TGCAGCGTTGTTGCCCCAGGAGATACGCAGTATTTT | CSVVAPGDTQYF | TRBJ2-3 | . | TRBV29-1 | many
TGTGCCAGCAGTTACTCGGAAGGGACCGGGGAGCTGTTTTTT | CASSYSEGTGELFF | TRBJ2-2 | . | TRBV6-5 | .
TGTGCCAGCAGCTTAGGAAGGACAGCGGACTATGGCTACACCTTC | CASSLGRTADYGYTF | TRBJ1-2 | . | TRBV7-2 | few
TGCGCCAGCAGTGAGCCGGAGGGGCAAGCCCTCCACTTT | CASSEPEGQALHF | TRBJ1-6 | . | TRBV10-2 | few
TGCGCCAGCAGCTTTCTGGACGAAACTCTTGGCTACACCTTC | CASSFLDETLGYTF | TRBJ1-2 | . | TRBV5-1 | few
TGCAGTGCTTCCGGGACAGGGATTGGGAACACTGAAGCTTTCTTT | CSASGTGIGNTEAFF | TRBJ1-1 | TRBD1 | TRBV20-1 | .
TGTGCCAGCAGTCCCACAAAAGCCAAAAACATTCAGTACTTC | CASSPTKAKNIQYF | TRBJ2-4 | . | TRBV21-1 | .
TGTGCCAGCAGCTTGGGTTGGTCTGGGACCTTAGCCAAAAACATTCAGTACTTC | CASSLGWSGTLAKNIQYF | TRBJ2-4 | . | TRBV5-5 | .
TGCGCCAGCAGCTTGGGGGCGATGGAAGCTTTCTTT | CASSLGAMEAFF | TRBJ1-1 | . | TRBV5-1 | many
TGTGCCAGCAGCTCCCGGGACATAGGCACAGATACGCAGTATTTT | CASSSRDIGTDTQYF | TRBJ2-3 | . | TRBV7-8 | .
TGCAGTGCTAGGGAATTCGCTACGAACACTGAAGCTTTCTTT | CSAREFATNTEAFF | TRBJ1-1 | . | TRBV20-1 | many
TGCAGTGCTAGGGGGCAGGTTTCCTATGGCTACACCTTC | CSARGQVSYGYTF | TRBJ1-2 | . | TRBV20-1 | many
TGTGCCAGCAGCTTAGCGGGAGGCTCTGGGGCCAACGTCCTGACTTTC | CASSLAGGSGANVLTF | TRBJ2-6 | . | TRBV7-8 | few
TGTGCCAGCAGCTTTAGACAGGGGGCTAATTCACCCCTCCACTTT | CASSFRQGANSPLHF | TRBJ1-6 | TRBD1 | TRBV7-2 | many
TGTGCCTGGAATAGTCAGGGGGCGTACACCATATATTTT | CAWNSQGAYTIYF | TRBJ1-3 | TRBD1 | TRBV30 | .
TGTGCCATCAGTGACCCTCCTGTAGAGACCCAGTACTTC | CAISDPPVETQYF | TRBJ2-5 | . | TRBV10-3 | few
TGTGCCAGCAGTATATCGACAGGGGTCACTGAAGCTTTCTTT | CASSISTGVTEAFF | TRBJ1-1 | TRBD1 | TRBV12-3/TRBV12-4 | many
TGTGCCAGCAGCTCAGGTGGCTATCTTAACTATGGCTACACCTTC | CASSSGGYLNYGYTF | TRBJ1-2 | . | TRBV7-2 | many
TGTGCCAGCAGTTTTAAGTATGAGCAGTTCTTC | CASSFKYEQFF | TRBJ2-1 | . | TRBV12-3/TRBV12-4 | many
TGCAGCGTGTCACAGGGCCCAGCCTCTGGAAACACCATATATTTT | CSVSQGPASGNTIYF | TRBJ1-3 | . | TRBV29-1 | few
TGTGCCTGGTCTTGGTCCGGGGGCACTGAAGCTTTCTTT | CAWSWSGGTEAFF | TRBJ1-1 | . | TRBV30 | few
TGCGCCAGCAGCTTTCTGGATACGCAGTATTTT | CASSFLDTQYF | TRBJ2-3 | . | TRBV5-1 | many
TGTGCCAGCTCACCAAATCAGGCAGGGGATGGCTACACCTTC | CASSPNQAGDGYTF | TRBJ1-2 | . | TRBV18 | .
TGCAGTGCTAGAGAGGAAGATGTGGGAGGGGACACTGAAGCTTTCTTT | CSAREEDVGGDTEAFF | TRBJ1-1 | . | TRBV20-1 | many
TGCGCCAGCAGCTGGACAGGGGTGGGCTCTGGAAACACCATATATTTT | CASSWTGVGSGNTIYF | TRBJ1-3 | TRBD1 | TRBV5-1 | few
TGTGCCAGCAGCCCGAGGGGGCGCGAAGAGACCCAGTACTTC | CASSPRGREETQYF | TRBJ2-5 | TRBD1 | TRBV7-2 | few
TGCGCCAGCAGCTTGGAGCGGGCTTCCTACAATGAGCAGTTCTTC | CASSLERASYNEQFF | TRBJ2-1 | . | TRBV7-2 | many
TGCAGTGCCCCACCCGTGGGCCGACATTACACCTTC | CSAPPVGRHYTF | TRBJ1-2 | . | TRBV20-1 | many
TGTGCCACCAGTGTAGGCGGTCCCTTCAATCAGCCCCAGCATTTT | CATSVGGPFNQPQHF | TRBJ1-5 | . | TRBV24-1 | .